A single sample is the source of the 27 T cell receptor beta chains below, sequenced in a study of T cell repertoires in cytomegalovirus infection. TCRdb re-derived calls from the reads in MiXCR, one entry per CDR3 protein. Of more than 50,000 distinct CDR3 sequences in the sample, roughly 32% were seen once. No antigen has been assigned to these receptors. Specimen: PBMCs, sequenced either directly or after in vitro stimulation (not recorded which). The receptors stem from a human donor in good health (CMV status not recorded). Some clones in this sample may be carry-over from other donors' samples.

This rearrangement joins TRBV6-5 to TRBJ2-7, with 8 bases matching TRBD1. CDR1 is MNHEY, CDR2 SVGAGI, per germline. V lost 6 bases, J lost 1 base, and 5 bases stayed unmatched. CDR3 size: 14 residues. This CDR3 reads CASSQRQGSYEQYF. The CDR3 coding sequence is TGTGCCAGCAGCCAAAGACAGGGGTCCTACGAGCAGTACTTC.

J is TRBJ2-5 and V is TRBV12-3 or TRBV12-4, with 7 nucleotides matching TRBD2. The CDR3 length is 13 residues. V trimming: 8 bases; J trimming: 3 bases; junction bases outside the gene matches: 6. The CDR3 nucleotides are TGTGCCAGCTGGCCCGGGGGGAAAGAGACCCAGTACTTC. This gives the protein CASWPGGKETQYF.

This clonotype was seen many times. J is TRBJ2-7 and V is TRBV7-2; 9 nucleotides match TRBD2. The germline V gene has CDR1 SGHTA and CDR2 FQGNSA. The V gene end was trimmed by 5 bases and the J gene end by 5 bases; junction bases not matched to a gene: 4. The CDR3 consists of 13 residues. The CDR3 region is CASSPGTSNEQYF. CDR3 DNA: TGTGCCAGCAGCCCAGGGACTAGCAACGAGCAGTACTTC.

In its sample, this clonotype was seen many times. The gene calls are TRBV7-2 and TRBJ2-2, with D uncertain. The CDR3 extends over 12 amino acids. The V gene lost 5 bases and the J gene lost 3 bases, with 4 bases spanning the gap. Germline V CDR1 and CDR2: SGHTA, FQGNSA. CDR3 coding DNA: TGTGCCAGCAGCCCGTACACCGGGGAGCTGTTTTTT. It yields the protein CASSPYTGELFF.

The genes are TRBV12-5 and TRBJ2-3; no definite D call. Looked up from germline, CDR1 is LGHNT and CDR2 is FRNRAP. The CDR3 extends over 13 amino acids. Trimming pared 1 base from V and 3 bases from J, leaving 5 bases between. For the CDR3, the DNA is TGTGCTAGTGGTTTGGGGGGTACAGATACGCAGTATTTT. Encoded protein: CASGLGGTDTQYF.

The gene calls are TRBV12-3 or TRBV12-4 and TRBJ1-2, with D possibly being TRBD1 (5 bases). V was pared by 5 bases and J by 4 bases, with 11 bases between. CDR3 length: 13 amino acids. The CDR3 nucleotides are TGTGCCAGCAGTCCGGGGCCTAGCTATGGCTACACCTTC. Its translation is CASSPGPSYGYTF.

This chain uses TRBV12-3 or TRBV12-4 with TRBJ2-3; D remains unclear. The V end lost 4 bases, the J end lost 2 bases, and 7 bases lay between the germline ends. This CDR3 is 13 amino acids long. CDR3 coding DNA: TGTGCCAGCAGTTCGACCCTCACAGATACGCAGTATTTT. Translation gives CASSSTLTDTQYF.

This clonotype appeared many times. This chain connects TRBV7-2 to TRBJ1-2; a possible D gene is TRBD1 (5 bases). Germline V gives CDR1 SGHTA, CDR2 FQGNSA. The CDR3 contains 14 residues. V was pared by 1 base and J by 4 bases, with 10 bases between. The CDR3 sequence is CASSLDSGPYGYTF. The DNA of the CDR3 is TGTGCCAGCAGCTTAGATTCAGGGCCCTATGGCTACACCTTC.

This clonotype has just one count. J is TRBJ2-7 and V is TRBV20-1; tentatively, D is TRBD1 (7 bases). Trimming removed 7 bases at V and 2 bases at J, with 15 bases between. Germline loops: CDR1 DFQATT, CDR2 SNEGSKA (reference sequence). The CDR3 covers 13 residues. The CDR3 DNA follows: TGCAGTGGCAGGGGGGACCACCCCTACGAGCAGTACTTC. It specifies CSGRGDHPYEQYF.

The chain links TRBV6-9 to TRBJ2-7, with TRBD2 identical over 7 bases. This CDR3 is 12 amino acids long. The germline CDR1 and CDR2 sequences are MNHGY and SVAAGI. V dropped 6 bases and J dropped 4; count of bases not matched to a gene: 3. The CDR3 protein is CASRGGYYEQYF. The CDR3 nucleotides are TGTGCCAGCAGGGGAGGGTATTACGAGCAGTACTTC.

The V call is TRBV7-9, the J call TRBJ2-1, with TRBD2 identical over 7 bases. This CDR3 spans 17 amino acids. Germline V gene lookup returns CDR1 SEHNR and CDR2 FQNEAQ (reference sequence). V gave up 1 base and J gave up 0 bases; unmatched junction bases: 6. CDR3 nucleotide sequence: TGTGCCAGCAGCTTAGTTGGCGGGAGACCCTCCTACAATGAGCAGTTCTTC. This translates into CASSLVGGRPSYNEQFF.

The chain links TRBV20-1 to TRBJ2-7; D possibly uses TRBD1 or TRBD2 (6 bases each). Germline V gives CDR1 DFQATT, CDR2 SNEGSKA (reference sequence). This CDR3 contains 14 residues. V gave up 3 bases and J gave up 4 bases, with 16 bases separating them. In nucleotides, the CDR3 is TGCAGTGCTAGGGGGGCCGGGGGAATTTACGAGCAGTACTTC. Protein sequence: CSARGAGGIYEQYF.

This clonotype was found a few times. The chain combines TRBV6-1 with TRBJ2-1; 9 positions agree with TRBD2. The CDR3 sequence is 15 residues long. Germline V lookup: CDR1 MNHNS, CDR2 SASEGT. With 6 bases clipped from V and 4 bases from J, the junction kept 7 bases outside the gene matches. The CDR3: CASSGGRGGYNEQFF. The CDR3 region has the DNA TGTGCCAGCAGCGGTGGGCGGGGGGGATACAATGAGCAGTTCTTC.

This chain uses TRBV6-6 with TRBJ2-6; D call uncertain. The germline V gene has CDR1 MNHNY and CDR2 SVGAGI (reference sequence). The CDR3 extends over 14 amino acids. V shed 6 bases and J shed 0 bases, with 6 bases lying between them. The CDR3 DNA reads TGTGCCAGCAGGAGATTCTCTGGGGCCAACGTCCTGACTTTC. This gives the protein CASRRFSGANVLTF.

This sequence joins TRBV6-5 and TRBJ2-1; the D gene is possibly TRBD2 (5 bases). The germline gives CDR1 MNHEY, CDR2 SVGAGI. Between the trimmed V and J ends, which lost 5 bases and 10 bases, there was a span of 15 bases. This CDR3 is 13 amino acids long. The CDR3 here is CASSKRSGGEQFF. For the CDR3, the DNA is TGTGCCAGCAGTAAAAGGTCCGGAGGCGAGCAGTTCTTC.

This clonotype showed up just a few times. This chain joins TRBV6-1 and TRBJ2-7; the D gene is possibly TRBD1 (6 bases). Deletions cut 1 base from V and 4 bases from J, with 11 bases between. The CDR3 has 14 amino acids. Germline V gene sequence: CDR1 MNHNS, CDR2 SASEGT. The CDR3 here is CASSEGRGGYEQYF. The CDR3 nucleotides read TGTGCCAGCAGTGAAGGCAGGGGTGGGTACGAGCAGTACTTC.

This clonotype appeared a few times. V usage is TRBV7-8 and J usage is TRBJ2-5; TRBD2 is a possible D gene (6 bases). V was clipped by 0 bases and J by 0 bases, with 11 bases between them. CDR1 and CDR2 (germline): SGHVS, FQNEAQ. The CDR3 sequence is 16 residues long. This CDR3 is CASSLAPRENQETQYF. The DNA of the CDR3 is TGTGCCAGCAGCTTAGCGCCGCGGGAAAACCAAGAGACCCAGTACTTC.

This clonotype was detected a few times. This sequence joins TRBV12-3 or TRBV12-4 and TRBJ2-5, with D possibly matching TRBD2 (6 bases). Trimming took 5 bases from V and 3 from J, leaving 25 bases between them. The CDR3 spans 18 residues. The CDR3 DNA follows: TGTGCCAGCAGTGAAACCCCTCCGGGAAGCGGGTCGAAAGAGACCCAGTACTTC. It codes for CASSETPPGSGSKETQYF.

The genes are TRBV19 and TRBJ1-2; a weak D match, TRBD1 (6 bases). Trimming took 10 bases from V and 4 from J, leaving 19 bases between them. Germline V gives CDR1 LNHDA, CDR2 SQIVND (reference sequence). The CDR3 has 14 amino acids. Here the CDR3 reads CATLGQPFFYGYTF. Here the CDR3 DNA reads TGTGCCACCTTGGGACAACCCTTCTTCTATGGCTACACCTTC.

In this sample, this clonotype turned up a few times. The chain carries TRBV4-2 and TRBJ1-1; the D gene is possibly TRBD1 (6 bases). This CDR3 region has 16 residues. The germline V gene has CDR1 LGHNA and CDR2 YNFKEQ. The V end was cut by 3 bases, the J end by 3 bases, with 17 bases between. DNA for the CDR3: TGTGCCAGCAGCCAGGGCCGGACAGCAAGCGACACTGAAGCTTTCTTT. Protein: CASSQGRTASDTEAFF.

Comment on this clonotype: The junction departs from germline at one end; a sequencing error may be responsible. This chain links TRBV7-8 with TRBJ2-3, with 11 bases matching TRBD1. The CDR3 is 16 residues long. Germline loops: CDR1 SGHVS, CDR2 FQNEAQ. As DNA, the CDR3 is TGTGCCAGCAGCAGGACAGGGGGCTCAGGCACGGATACGCAGTATTTT. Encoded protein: CASSRTGGSGTDTQYF.

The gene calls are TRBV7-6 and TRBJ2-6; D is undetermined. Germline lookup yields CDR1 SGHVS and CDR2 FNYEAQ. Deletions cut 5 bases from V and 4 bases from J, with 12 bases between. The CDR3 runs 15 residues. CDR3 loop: CASSPMPAGANVLTF. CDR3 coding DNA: TGTGCCAGCAGCCCCATGCCCGCCGGGGCCAACGTCCTGACTTTC.

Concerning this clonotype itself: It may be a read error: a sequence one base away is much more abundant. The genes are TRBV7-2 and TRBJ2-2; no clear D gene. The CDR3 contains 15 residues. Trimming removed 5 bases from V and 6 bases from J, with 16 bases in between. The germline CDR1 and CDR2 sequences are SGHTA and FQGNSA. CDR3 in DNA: TGTGCCAGCAGCATATCTAGTAATTACGCCGGGGAGCTGTTTTTT. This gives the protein CASSISSNYAGELFF.

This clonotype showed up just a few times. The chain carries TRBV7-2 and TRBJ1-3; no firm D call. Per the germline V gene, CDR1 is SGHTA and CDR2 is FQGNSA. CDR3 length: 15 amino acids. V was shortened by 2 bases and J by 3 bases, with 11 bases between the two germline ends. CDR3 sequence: CASSLRDGLGNTIYF. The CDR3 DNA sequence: TGTGCCAGCAGCTTAAGAGACGGACTTGGAAACACCATATATTTT.

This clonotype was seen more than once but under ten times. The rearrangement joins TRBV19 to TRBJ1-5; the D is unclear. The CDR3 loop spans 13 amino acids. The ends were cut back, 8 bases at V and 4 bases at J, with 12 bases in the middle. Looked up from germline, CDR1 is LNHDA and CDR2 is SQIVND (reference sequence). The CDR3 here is CASAFRPNQPQHF. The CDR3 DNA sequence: TGTGCCAGTGCCTTTCGGCCAAATCAGCCCCAGCATTTT.

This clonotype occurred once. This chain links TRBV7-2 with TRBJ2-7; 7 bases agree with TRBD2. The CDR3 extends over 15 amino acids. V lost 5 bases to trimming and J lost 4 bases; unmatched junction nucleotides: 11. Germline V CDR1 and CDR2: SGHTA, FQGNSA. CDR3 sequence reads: CASSPRLAVEYEQYF. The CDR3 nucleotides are TGTGCCAGCAGCCCGAGGCTAGCGGTCGAATACGAGCAGTACTTC.

The CDR3 bases are TGTGCCAGCAGCTTTGGGGGTTCGAACACCGGGGAGCTGTTTTTT. Residues: CASSFGGSNTGELFF. The genes are TRBV11-2 and TRBJ2-2; the D gene could be TRBD1 or TRBD2 (5 bases each). Trimming removed 3 bases at V and 0 bases at J, with 8 bases between. This CDR3 spans 15 amino acids. CDR1 is SGHAT and CDR2 is FQNNGV in the germline V gene.